These 8 T cell receptor beta chains came from one sample sequenced in a study of tumor-infiltrating lymphocytes in oesophageal squamous cell carcinoma. TCRdb fed the PCR reads into MiXCR, producing one record per CDR3 protein. Here the sample spans approximately 12,000 distinct CDR3 sequences, roughly half being singletons. Specimen: normal esophageal tissue next to the tumor. These receptors all come from a male donor with esophageal squamous cell carcinoma.

This clonotype has a count of ten or more. This chain joins TRBV6-2 or TRBV6-3 and TRBJ1-1; TRBD1 matches at 7 bases. V shed 2 bases, J shed 6 bases, and the junction held 9 bases outside the gene matches. This CDR3 comprises 15 residues. Looked up from germline, CDR1 is MNHEY and CDR2 is SVGEGT. The CDR3, as DNA: TGTGCCAGCAGTTACACGGGCAGGGGGTGGCCTGAAGCTTTCTTT. This translates into CASSYTGRGWPEAFF.

The table lists this clonotype with a few counts. A much larger clone differs from this one at a single base, so this may be a read error. In DNA form, the CDR3 reads TGTGCCAGCAGTTACTCCGCGACTAGCGGCTCCTACGAGCAGTTCTTC. This codes for CASSYSATSGSYEQFF. The chain couples TRBV6-6 to TRBJ2-1, with 9 positions matching TRBD2. This CDR3 contains 16 residues. The trim removed 0 bases at V and 10 bases at J, leaving 10 bases unmatched. CDR1 is MNHNY and CDR2 is SVGAGI in the germline V gene (reference sequence).

The chain recombines TRBV5-1 with TRBJ2-3; no reliable D call. Germline CDR1 SGHRS, CDR2 YFSETQ. The CDR3 spans 14 residues. The V gene lost 4 bases and the J gene lost 3 bases, with 12 bases spanning the gap. CDR3 in amino acids: CASSMEQLTDTQYF. Written as DNA, the CDR3 is TGCGCCAGCAGCATGGAACAGCTAACAGATACGCAGTATTTT.

As for this clonotype: A single base separates this from a much larger clone, so it may be a read error. The rearrangement joins TRBV5-1 to TRBJ2-3; TRBD1 matches 9 bases. The last part of the DNA fits TRBJ2-7 better; the J call may be wrong. The length of the CDR3 is 14 residues. Germline V lookup: CDR1 SGHRS, CDR2 YFSETQ. The CDR3 protein is CASARGQGYNEQYF. CDR3 nucleotide sequence: TGCGCCAGCGCTCGCGGACAGGGGTATAATGAGCAGTACTTC.

The chain couples TRBV6-6 to TRBJ2-5, with D perhaps TRBD2 (6 bases). V was cut by 0 bases and J by 4 bases, with 9 bases left in between. This CDR3 has 14 amino acids. The V gene's germline CDR1 is MNHNY and CDR2 SVGAGI (reference sequence). In DNA, the CDR3 is TGTGCCAGCAGTTACTCGGGGGGAGGAGAGACCCAGTACTTC. It codes for CASSYSGGGETQYF.

As concerns this clonotype: Given the absence of the conserved phenylalanine or tryptophan at the CDR3 end, a read error is likely. The DNA is omitted, as the CDR3 cannot be located on it reliably, and the CDR3 follows TCRdb's listing. The chain combines TRBV7-2 with TRBJ2-3; TRBD1, the table's D call, was not compared with the DNA. Germline V gene lookup returns CDR1 SGHTA and CDR2 FQGNSA. The CDR3 contains 20 residues when both ends are counted. The CDR3 here is CASSSRLPGTGTYNEQFFGP.

This rearrangement joins TRBV7-3 to TRBJ2-7; no definite D call. The end of the DNA aligns better with TRBJ2-1, so the J call may be wrong. This CDR3 region has 14 residues. Germline V CDR1 and CDR2: SGHTA, FQGTGA. DNA for the CDR3: TGTGCCAGCAGCCCCCTGAGTTCATCGAATGAGCAGTTCTTC. Translated: CASSPLSSSNEQFF.

V is TRBV7-2 and J is TRBJ2-3, with 9 bases lining up with TRBD2. TRBJ2-7 explains the end of the DNA better; the J call may be wrong. Germline values: CDR1 SGHTA, CDR2 FQGNSA. The CDR3 covers 15 residues. CDR3 in amino acids: CASSLGGTSSREQYF. The CDR3 DNA reads as TGTGCCAGCAGCTTAGGAGGGACTAGCTCTCGGGAGCAGTACTTC.